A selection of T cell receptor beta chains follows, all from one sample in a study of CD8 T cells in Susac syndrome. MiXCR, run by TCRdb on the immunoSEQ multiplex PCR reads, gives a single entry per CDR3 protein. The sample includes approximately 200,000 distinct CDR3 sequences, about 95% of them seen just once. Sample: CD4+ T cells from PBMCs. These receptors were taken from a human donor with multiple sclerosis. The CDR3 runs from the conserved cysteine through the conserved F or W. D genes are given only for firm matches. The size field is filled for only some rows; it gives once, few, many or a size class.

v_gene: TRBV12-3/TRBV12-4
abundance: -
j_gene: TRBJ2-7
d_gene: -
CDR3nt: TGTGCCAGCAGTACTCTCTACGAGCAGTACTTC
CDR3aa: CASSTLYEQYF

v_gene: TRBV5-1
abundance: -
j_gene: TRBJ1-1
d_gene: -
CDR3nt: TGCGCCAGCCGACAGGCAACGACGAACACTGAAGCTTTCTTT
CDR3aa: CASRQATTNTEAFF

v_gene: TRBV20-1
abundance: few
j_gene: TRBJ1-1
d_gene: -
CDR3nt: TGCAGTGCTAACGGGGTGAACACTGAAGCTTTCTTT
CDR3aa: CSANGVNTEAFF

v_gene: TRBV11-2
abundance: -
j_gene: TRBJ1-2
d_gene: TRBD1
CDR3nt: TGTGCCAGCAGCCAAGACAGGGTTGGGTATGGCTACACCTTC
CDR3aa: CASSQDRVGYGYTF

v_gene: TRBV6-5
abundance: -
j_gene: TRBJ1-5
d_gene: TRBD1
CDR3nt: TGTGCCAGCAGTCAGGGGGACGGGCCCCAGCATTTT
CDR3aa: CASSQGDGPQHF

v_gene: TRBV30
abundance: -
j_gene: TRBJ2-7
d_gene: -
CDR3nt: TGTGCCTGGAGGGTAACAGGAGCAGGCGGGCAGTACTTC
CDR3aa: CAWRVTGAGGQYF

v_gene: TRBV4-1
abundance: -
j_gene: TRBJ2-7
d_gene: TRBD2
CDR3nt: TGCGCCAGCAGCCAAGATCAGCGGGGCTACGAGCAGTACTTC
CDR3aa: CASSQDQRGYEQYF

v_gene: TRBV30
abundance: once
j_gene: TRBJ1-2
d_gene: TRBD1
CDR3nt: TGTGCCTGGAGTGGGGGACCGGGACAGGGGCCCTTCTATGGCTACACCTTC
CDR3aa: CAWSGGPGQGPFYGYTF

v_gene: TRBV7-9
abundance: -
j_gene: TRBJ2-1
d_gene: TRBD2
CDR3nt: TGTGCCAGCAGCTCAACGCGGGGGTTATACAATGAGCAGTTCTTC
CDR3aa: CASSSTRGLYNEQFF

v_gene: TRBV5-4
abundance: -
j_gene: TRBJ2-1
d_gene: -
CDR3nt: TGTGCCAGCAGCTTGGATCGGGTCTATGAGCAGTTCTTC
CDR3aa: CASSLDRVYEQFF

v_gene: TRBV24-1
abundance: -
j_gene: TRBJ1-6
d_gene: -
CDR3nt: TGTGCCACCAGTGTTGCCTTCGAGCCCCTCCACTTT
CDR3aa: CATSVAFEPLHF

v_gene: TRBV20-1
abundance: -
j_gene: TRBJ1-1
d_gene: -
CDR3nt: TGCAGTGCTAGGGGGTATAACACTGAAGCTTTCTTT
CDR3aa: CSARGYNTEAFF

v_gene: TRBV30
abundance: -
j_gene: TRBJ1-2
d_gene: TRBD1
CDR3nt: TGTGCCTGGAACCCCGGACAGGGCCTTGGCTACACCTTC
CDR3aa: CAWNPGQGLGYTF

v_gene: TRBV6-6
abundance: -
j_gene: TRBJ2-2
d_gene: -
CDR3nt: TGTGCCAGCACCATCAACACCGGGGAGCTGTTTTTT
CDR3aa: CASTINTGELFF

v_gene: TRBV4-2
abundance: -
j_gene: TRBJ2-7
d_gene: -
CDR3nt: TGTGCCAGCAGCCTCCACAATGGGGGGGGGCTCTACGAGCAGTACTTC
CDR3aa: CASSLHNGGGLYEQYF

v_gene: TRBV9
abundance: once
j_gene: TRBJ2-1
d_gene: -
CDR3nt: TGTGCCAGCAGCGTCGGTCAAGGGAATATCAAGAATGAGCAGTTCTTC
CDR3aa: CASSVGQGNIKNEQFF

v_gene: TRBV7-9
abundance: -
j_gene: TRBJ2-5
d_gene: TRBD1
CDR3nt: TGTGCCAGCAGTTTCGACAGGGAGACATCGACCCAGTACTTC
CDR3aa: CASSFDRETSTQYF

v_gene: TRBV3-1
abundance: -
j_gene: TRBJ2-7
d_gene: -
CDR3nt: TGTGCCAGCAGCCTACCGGGACATATCTACGAGCAGTACTTC
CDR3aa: CASSLPGHIYEQYF

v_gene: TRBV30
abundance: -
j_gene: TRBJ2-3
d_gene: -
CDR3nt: TGTGCCTGGAGTGGGGCGGGGCCGCCCGGGGTGCAGTATTTT
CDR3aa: CAWSGAGPPGVQYF

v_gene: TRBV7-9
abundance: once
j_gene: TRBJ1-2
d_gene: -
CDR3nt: TGTGCCAGCAGCCGGGACACGGAAATCTATGGCTACACCTTC
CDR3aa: CASSRDTEIYGYTF

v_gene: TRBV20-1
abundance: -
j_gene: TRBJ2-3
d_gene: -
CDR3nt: TGCAGTGCTAGGCGGGGAGCAGATACGCAGTATTTT
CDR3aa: CSARRGADTQYF